The present TCR beta chain was sequenced within a study of blood T cell repertoires in COVID-19. Study-level background: Acute and convalescent COVID-19 samples came from the United States, Italy and Spain. The analysed material was cDNA or gDNA that came from T cells, B-cell-depleted T cells, or PBMCs.

In the original processing: Nucleated cell number was recorded as an estimate derived from reference gene primer amplification. Measured with immunoSEQ multiplex PCR; TCRdb has only the in-frame clones, and not every one. That table is the source of V, J and clone size, and D and trimming were worked out from the DNA. The sample lists just over 250,000 clones, around nine tenths occurring once. The CDR3 loop spans 15 amino acids. The germline CDR1 and CDR2 sequences are KGHDR and SFDVKD. V was pared by 4 bases and J by 2 bases, with 8 bases between. The sample comprised peripheral blood. The TCR comes from a man aged 35 to 55 who had recovered from COVID-19. This chain uses TRBV24-1 with TRBJ1-6; D is unclear. DNA for the CDR3: TGTGCCACCAGTGACCCCGGGGCCTATAATTCACCCCTCCACTTT. As protein: CATSDPGAYNSPLHF.